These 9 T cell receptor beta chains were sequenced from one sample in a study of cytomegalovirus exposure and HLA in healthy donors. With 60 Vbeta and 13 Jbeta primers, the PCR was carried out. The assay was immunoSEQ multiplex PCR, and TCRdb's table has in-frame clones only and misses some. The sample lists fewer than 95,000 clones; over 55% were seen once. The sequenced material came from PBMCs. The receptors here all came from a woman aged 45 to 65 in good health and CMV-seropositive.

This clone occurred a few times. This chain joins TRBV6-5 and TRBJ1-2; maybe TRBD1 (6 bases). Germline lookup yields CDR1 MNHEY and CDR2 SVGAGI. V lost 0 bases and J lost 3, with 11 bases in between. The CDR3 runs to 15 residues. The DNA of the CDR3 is TGTGCCAGCAGTTACTCGAAACCAGGGGACTATGGCTACACCTTC. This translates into CASSYSKPGDYGYTF.

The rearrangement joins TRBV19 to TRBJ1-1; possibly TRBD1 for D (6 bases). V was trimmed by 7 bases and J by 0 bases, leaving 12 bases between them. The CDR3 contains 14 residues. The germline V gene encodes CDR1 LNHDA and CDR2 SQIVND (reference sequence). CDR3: CASMRGALNTEAFF. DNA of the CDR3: TGTGCCAGTATGCGGGGGGCGTTGAACACTGAAGCTTTCTTT.

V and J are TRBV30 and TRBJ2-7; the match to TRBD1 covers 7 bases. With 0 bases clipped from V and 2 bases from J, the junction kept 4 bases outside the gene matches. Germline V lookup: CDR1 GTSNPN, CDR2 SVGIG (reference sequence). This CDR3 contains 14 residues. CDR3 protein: CAWSVQGYTYEQYF. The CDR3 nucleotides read TGTGCCTGGAGTGTACAGGGGTACACCTACGAGCAGTACTTC.

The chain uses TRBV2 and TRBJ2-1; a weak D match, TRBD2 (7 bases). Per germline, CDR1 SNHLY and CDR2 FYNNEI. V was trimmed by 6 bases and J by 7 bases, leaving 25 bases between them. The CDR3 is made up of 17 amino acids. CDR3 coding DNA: TGTGCCAGCAGGGACCTATCAGGGGCGGGGGTTGTAAATGAGCAGTTCTTC. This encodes CASRDLSGAGVVNEQFF.

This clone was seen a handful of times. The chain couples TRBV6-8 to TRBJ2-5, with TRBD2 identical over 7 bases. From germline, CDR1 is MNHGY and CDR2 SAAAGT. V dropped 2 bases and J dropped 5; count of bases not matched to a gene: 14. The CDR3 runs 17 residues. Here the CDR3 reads CASSYGLENPTSETQYF. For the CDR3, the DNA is TGTGCCAGCAGTTACGGACTAGAAAATCCCACTAGCGAGACCCAGTACTTC.

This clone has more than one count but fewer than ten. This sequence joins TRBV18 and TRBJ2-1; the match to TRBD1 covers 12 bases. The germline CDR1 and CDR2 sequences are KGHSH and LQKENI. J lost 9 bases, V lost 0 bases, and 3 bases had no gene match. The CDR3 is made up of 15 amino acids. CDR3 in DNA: TGTGCCAGCTCACCACCGGGACAGGGGGCTCCTGAGCAGTTCTTC. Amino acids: CASSPPGQGAPEQFF.

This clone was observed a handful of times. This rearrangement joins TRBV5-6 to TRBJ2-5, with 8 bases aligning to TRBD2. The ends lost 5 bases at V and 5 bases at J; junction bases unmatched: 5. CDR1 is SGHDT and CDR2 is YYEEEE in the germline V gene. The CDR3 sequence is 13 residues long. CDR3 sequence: CASSLGLAETQYF. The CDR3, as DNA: TGTGCCAGCAGTCTTGGACTAGCCGAGACCCAGTACTTC.

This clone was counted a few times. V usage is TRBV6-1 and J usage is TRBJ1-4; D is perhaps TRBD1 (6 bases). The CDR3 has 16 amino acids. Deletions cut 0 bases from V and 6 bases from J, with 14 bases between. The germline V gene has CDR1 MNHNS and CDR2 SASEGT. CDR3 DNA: TGTGCCAGCAGTGAAGCATCTCAGGGGATATATGAAAAACTGTTTTTT. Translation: CASSEASQGIYEKLFF.

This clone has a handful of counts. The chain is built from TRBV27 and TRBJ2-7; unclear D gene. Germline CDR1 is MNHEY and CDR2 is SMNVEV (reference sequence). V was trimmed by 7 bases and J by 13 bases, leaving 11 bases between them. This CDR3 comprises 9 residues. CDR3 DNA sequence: TGTGCCAGCATTGGTGAGGCCTACTTC. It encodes CASIGEAYF.